This T cell receptor beta chain was identified during a study of blood T cell repertoires in COVID-19. Study as a whole: The United States, Italy and Spain supplied acute and convalescent COVID-19 samples.

Generated by immunoSEQ multiplex PCR, the TCRdb table keeps only in-frame clones and is missing some. Here the sample spans some 74,000 clones, 75% to 90% being singletons. CDR3 size: 15 residues. V lost 3 bases and J 4 bases, leaving 12 bases between the germline ends. CDR1 and CDR2 from the germline V gene are MNHEY and SMNVEV (reference sequence). The clonotype was recovered from a woman aged 80 or older with acute or convalescent COVID-19. Sequencing was carried out using peripheral blood. The chain links TRBV27 to TRBJ2-2, with D unclear. The CDR3 DNA is TGTGCCAGCAGTTTGCAATTGTTGGCCACCGGGGAGCTGTTTTTT. Amino acid sequence: CASSLQLLATGELFF.